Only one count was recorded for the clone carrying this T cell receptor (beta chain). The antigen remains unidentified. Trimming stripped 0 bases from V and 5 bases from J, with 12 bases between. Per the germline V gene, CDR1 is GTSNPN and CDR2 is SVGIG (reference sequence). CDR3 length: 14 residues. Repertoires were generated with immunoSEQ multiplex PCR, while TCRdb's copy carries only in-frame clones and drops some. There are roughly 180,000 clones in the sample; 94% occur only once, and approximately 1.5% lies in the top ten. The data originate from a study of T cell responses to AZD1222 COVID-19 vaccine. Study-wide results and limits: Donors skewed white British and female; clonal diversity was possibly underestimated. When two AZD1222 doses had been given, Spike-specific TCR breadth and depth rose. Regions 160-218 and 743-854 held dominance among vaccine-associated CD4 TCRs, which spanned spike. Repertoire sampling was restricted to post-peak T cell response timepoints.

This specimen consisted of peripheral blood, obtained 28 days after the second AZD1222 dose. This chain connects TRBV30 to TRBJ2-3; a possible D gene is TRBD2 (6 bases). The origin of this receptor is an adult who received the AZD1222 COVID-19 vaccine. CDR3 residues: CAWSVGGVRDTQYF. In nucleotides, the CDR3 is TGTGCCTGGAGTGTCGGGGGAGTGAGAGATACGCAGTATTTT.